The 8 T cell receptor beta chains given below trace back to one sample, sequenced in a study of shared T cell receptors in the human thymus. Produced via immunoSEQ multiplex PCR; TCRdb's table is partial and in-frame only. The sample carries approximately 660,000 clones, roughly 90% recorded once. These same records also appear under a second study, on human thymus T cells.

The sequenced material came from thymocytes. The receptor set was obtained from a boy younger than two with a congenital heart defect.

The CDR3 DNA sequence: TGTGCCAGCAGCTTGGGAGTTGGGACTAGCGGGACCCCCTCCTACGAGCAGTACTTC. Translation gives CASSLGVGTSGTPSYEQYF. This chain uses TRBV5-6 with TRBJ2-7; 13 bases align to TRBD2. J gave up 0 bases and V 0 bases, and 9 bases lay outside the gene matches. The CDR3 is 19 amino acids. In germline, CDR1 is SGHDT, CDR2 YYEEEE.

The chain uses TRBV4-3 and TRBJ2-1; tentatively, D is TRBD1 (7 bases). The CDR3 spans 16 residues. Germline V lookup: CDR1 LGHNA, CDR2 YSLEER. V was pared by 0 bases and J by 9 bases, with 18 bases between. CDR3 amino acids: CASSQEYPPQGGEQFF. The CDR3 DNA sequence: TGCGCCAGCAGCCAAGAATACCCACCCCAGGGGGGTGAGCAGTTCTTC.

The chain joins TRBV6-1 to TRBJ2-7, with D possibly TRBD2 on 6 matching bases. The V and J ends lost 5 bases and 12 bases respectively, with 14 bases between them. The CDR3 length is 11 residues. Germline values: CDR1 MNHNS, CDR2 SASEGT. DNA of the CDR3: TGTGCCAGCAGTTCCGCCTCCGGGAGGTACTTC. Protein: CASSSASGRYF.

The V call is TRBV27, the J call TRBJ2-2, with TRBD1 as a possible D gene (5 bases). Per germline, CDR1 MNHEY and CDR2 SMNVEV (reference sequence). V lost 2 bases to trimming and J lost 6 bases, with 28 bases between them. This CDR3 has 20 residues. The chain's CDR3 is CASSLMGPGWLGEEAGELFF. The CDR3 DNA sequence: TGTGCCAGCAGTTTAATGGGGCCAGGTTGGTTGGGCGAGGAAGCCGGGGAGCTGTTTTTT.

This clone has only a few counts. The gene calls are TRBV19 and TRBJ2-7; 10 nucleotides align to TRBD1. The CDR3 spans 14 residues. Per the germline V gene, CDR1 is LNHDA and CDR2 is SQIVND (reference sequence). V trimming: 6 bases; J trimming: 3 bases; junction bases outside the gene matches: 5. CDR3 amino acids: CASRLRDRGYEQYF. CDR3 nucleotides: TGTGCCAGTAGACTCCGGGACAGGGGCTACGAGCAGTACTTC.

This sequence joins TRBV6-6 and TRBJ2-7; 10 bases match TRBD1. This CDR3 comprises 14 residues. Germline lookup yields CDR1 MNHNY and CDR2 SVGAGI (reference sequence). The J segment lost 5 bases and the V segment lost 0 bases, leaving 1 base of the junction unmatched. As DNA, the CDR3 is TGTGCCAGCAGTTACTCGACAGGGGGCGACGAGCAGTACTTC. Residues: CASSYSTGGDEQYF.

The J gene is TRBJ2-1, the V gene TRBV6-5; TRBD2 matches 9 bases. V shed 2 bases and J 5 bases; nucleotides not matched to a gene: 7. CDR3 length: 16 residues. Germline V gene sequence: CDR1 MNHEY, CDR2 SVGAGI. CDR3 residues: CASSYRLAGNNNEQFF. The CDR3 DNA follows: TGTGCCAGCAGTTACCGCCTAGCGGGAAACAACAATGAGCAGTTCTTC.

This chain's CDR3 is CASSPRTGTYEQYF. The CDR3 coding sequence is TGTGCCAGCAGTCCTCGAACAGGTACCTACGAGCAGTACTTC. The chain recombines TRBV7-2 with TRBJ2-7; D possibly corresponds to TRBD1 (5 bases). With 6 bases removed from V and 2 bases from J, the gap between germline ends came to 14 bases. The CDR3 spans 14 residues. Germline-derived CDR1 and CDR2 are SGHTA and FQGNSA. Using reference TRBV7-2 and TRBJ2-7 for the parts outside the CDR3, the full variable domain is GAGVSQSPSNKVTEKGKDVELRCDPISGHTALYWYRQSLGQGLEFLIYFQGNSAPDKSGLPSDRFSAERTGGSVSTLTIQRTQQEDSAVYLCASSPRTGTYEQYFGPGTRLTVT.